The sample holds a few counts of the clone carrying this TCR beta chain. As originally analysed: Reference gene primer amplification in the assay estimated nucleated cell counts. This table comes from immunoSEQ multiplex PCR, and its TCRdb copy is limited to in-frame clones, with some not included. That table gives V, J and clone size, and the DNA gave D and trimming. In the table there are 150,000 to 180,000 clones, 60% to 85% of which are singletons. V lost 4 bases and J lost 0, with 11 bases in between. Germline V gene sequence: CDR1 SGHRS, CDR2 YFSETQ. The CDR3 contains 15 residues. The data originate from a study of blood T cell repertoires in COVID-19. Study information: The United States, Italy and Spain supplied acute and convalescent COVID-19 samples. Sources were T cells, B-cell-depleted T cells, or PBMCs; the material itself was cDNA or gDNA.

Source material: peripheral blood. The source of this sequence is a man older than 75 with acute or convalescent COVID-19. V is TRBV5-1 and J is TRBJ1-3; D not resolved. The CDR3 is CASSKDSPSGNTIYF. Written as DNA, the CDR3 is TGCGCCAGCAGCAAAGACTCGCCCTCTGGAAACACCATATATTTT.